A selection of T cell receptor beta chains follows, all from one sample in a study of siplizumab effects on memory and regulatory T cells. Data came from immunoSEQ multiplex PCR; TCRdb stores just in-frame clones and leaves some out. The sample contains 80,000 to 130,000 clones, just over 90% of which appear only once. Sequencing was performed on Tregs sorted from blood. The receptors were gathered from a human donor in good health. Each CDR3 is given with its conserved first and last residue. A D gene is named only where the DNA matches it firmly. Where a row states a size, it is once, few, many or the class of an expanded clone; other rows omit it.

>.|TRBJ2-1|.|TRBV5-5
CASRGTGNEQFF
TGTGCCAGCAGGGGCACTGGGAATGAGCAGTTCTTC
>.|TRBJ2-4|.|TRBV5-1
CASSLQPAGAKNIQYF
TGCGCCAGCAGCTTACAACCGGCTGGGGCCAAAAACATTCAGTACTTC
>.|TRBJ2-1|TRBD2|TRBV28
CASGGTSPRFEQFF
TGTGCCAGCGGGGGGACTAGTCCCCGCTTTGAGCAGTTCTTC
>many|TRBJ2-7|TRBD1|TRBV5-1
CASSRDRGPYEQYF
TGCGCCAGCAGCCGGGACAGGGGACCCTACGAGCAGTACTTC
>.|TRBJ2-5|.|TRBV19
CASSTGRRTKETQYF
TGTGCCAGTAGTACCGGACGGAGAACAAAAGAGACCCAGTACTTC
>.|TRBJ1-2|.|TRBV7-2
CASSFTGVRGYTF
TGTGCCAGCAGCTTTACAGGAGTGAGAGGCTACACCTTC
>.|TRBJ1-1|.|TRBV30
CAWIFSAGPNTEAFF
TGTGCCTGGATCTTCTCGGCAGGCCCGAACACTGAAGCTTTCTTT
>.|TRBJ2-3|.|TRBV5-1
CASTLLRGNTDTQYF
TGCGCCAGCACCCTGCTTCGGGGAAACACAGATACGCAGTATTTT
>.|TRBJ1-3|.|TRBV18
CASSPSTRGENTIYF
TGTGCCAGCTCACCATCAACAAGGGGTGAAAACACCATATATTTT
>.|TRBJ1-2|TRBD1|TRBV7-8
CASSPWDRDFNYGYTF
TGTGCCAGCAGCCCCTGGGACAGGGATTTTAACTATGGCTACACCTTC
>.|TRBJ1-5|.|TRBV19
CASSIEDLSNQPQHF
TGTGCCAGTAGTATAGAGGACCTTTCAAATCAGCCCCAGCATTTT
>once|TRBJ2-3|TRBD2|TRBV28
CATRTSGISTDTQYF
TGTGCCACCCGGACTAGCGGGATTAGCACAGATACGCAGTATTTT
>.|TRBJ1-5|.|TRBV30
CAWSGSGAGQPQHF
TGTGCCTGGAGTGGATCGGGGGCTGGTCAGCCCCAGCATTTT
>.|TRBJ1-3|.|TRBV19
CASSTFRDYSGNTIYF
TGTGCCAGTAGCACCTTTCGAGATTACTCCGGAAACACCATATATTTT
>.|TRBJ1-2|.|TRBV19
CASSIIPGRDYGYTF
TGTGCCAGTAGTATAATCCCAGGCCGAGACTATGGCTACACCTTC
>.|TRBJ2-7|TRBD2|TRBV6-6
CASSPRLAGGPYEQYF
TGTGCCAGCAGTCCCCGACTAGCGGGAGGACCCTACGAGCAGTACTTC
>.|TRBJ1-6|TRBD1|TRBV11-2
CASSFGTANSPLHF
TGTGCCAGCAGCTTCGGGACAGCCAATTCACCCCTCCACTTT
>.|TRBJ2-3|.|TRBV2
CASNLARGDTQYF
TGTGCCAGCAATTTGGCCCGAGGAGATACGCAGTATTTT
>.|TRBJ2-1|.|TRBV29-1
CSVPRSFSYNEQFF
TGCAGCGTGCCCCGATCCTTCTCCTACAATGAGCAGTTCTTC
>.|TRBJ1-4|.|TRBV28
CASVAANEKLFF
TGTGCCAGCGTGGCAGCTAATGAAAAACTGTTTTTT
>.|TRBJ1-6|.|TRBV19
CASSGNQGEPLHF
TGTGCCAGTAGTGGGAATCAGGGTGAACCCCTCCACTTT
>.|TRBJ2-7|.|TRBV11-1
CASSLYSPGYEQYF
TGTGCCAGCAGCTTATATTCGCCAGGCTACGAGCAGTACTTC
>.|TRBJ2-5|TRBD1|TRBV18
CASSVNTGTGVRETQYF
TGTGCCAGCTCCGTTAATACCGGGACAGGGGTTAGAGAGACCCAGTACTTC
>.|TRBJ1-1|.|TRBV11-2
CASSLDLGAEAFF
TGTGCCAGCAGCTTAGACTTAGGCGCTGAAGCTTTCTTT
>once|TRBJ2-3|TRBD2|TRBV13
CASSLPTSGRETTDTQYF
TGTGCCAGCAGCTTACCGACTAGCGGGAGGGAGACCACAGATACGCAGTATTTT
>.|TRBJ2-3|.|TRBV28
CASSNDGTDTQYF
TGTGCCAGCAGTAACGACGGCACAGATACGCAGTATTTT
>.|TRBJ2-1|TRBD2|TRBV7-8
CASSLFLGLALDEQFF
TGTGCCAGCAGCTTATTCCTCGGACTAGCGTTGGATGAGCAGTTCTTC
>.|TRBJ2-5|.|TRBV28
CASSLFRGRETQYF
TGTGCCAGCAGTTTATTCCGGGGGAGGGAGACCCAGTACTTC
>.|TRBJ2-3|.|TRBV4-2
CASSQQGTDTQYF
TGTGCCAGCAGCCAACAGGGCACAGATACGCAGTATTTT
>once|TRBJ2-7|.|TRBV6-6
CASREGQPQHEQYF
TGTGCCAGCAGAGAAGGACAACCTCAACACGAGCAGTACTTC
>.|TRBJ2-3|TRBD2|TRBV7-2
CASSLAGGWADTQYF
TGTGCCAGCAGCTTAGCGGGAGGGTGGGCAGATACGCAGTATTTT
>.|TRBJ2-7|.|TRBV27
CASRPGVNYEQYF
TGTGCCAGCAGACCCGGGGTGAACTACGAGCAGTACTTC
>.|TRBJ2-7|TRBD2|TRBV10-3
CAIREREISYEQYF
TGTGCCATCAGGGAGCGGGAGATCTCCTACGAGCAGTACTTC
>once|TRBJ2-1|.|TRBV7-3
CASSLISSNEQFF
TGTGCCAGCAGCTTAATTTCCAGTAATGAGCAGTTCTTC
>.|TRBJ1-4|.|TRBV7-9
CASSLTQGYEKLFF
TGTGCCAGCAGCTTAACTCAGGGGTACGAAAAACTGTTTTTT
>once|TRBJ2-1|TRBD2|TRBV7-9
CASSPQTSGTPEQFF
TGTGCCAGCAGCCCCCAGACTAGCGGGACCCCCGAGCAGTTCTTC
>.|TRBJ2-1|TRBD2|TRBV6-5
CASSSSGWHNEQFF
TGTGCCAGCAGTTCTAGCGGATGGCACAATGAGCAGTTCTTC
>.|TRBJ1-2|.|TRBV29-1
CSVNQNYGYTF
TGCAGCGTTAACCAGAACTATGGCTACACCTTC
>.|TRBJ1-5|TRBD1|TRBV28
CASSWDRTIVGQPQHF
TGTGCCAGCAGCTGGGACAGAACTATAGTAGGCCAGCCCCAGCATTTT
>.|TRBJ1-5|.|TRBV9
CASSVASDDQPQHF
TGTGCCAGCAGCGTAGCGTCGGACGATCAGCCCCAGCATTTT
>.|TRBJ2-5|.|TRBV15
CATSRDSQTRETQYF
TGTGCCACCAGCAGAGATTCGCAGACGCGAGAGACCCAGTACTTC
>.|TRBJ1-2|TRBD1|TRBV6-5
CASSPLTGGLYGYTF
TGTGCCAGCAGCCCATTGACAGGGGGCCTCTATGGCTACACCTTC
>.|TRBJ1-1|.|TRBV7-2
CASRTGGWMNTEAFF
TGTGCCAGCAGAACCGGGGGGTGGATGAACACTGAAGCTTTCTTT
>.|TRBJ2-3|TRBD1|TRBV5-1
CASKRDRFNTQYF
TGCGCCAGCAAGAGGGACAGGTTCAATACGCAGTATTTT
>.|TRBJ2-1|TRBD2|TRBV7-9
CASSFVAGIFDEQFF
TGTGCCAGCAGCTTTGTAGCGGGTATATTCGATGAGCAGTTCTTC